This T cell receptor (beta chain) was obtained from a study of blood T cell repertoires in COVID-19. TCRdb's table, derived via immunoSEQ multiplex PCR, lists solely in-frame clones and lacks some. The table lists roughly 220,000 clones, more than 75% of them singletons, with less than 9.5% in the top ten. V was trimmed by 0 bases and J by 4 bases, leaving 12 bases between them. Germline assignment: CDR1 MGHRA and CDR2 YSYEKL. The CDR3 runs 15 residues. The TCR originated in a woman aged 80 or over with COVID-19, enrolled during active disease. The chain is built from TRBV4-1 and TRBJ1-2, with D unresolved. The sequenced material came from peripheral blood. The CDR3 spells CASSQDQANAYGYTF. The CDR3 nucleotides are TGCGCCAGCAGCCAAGATCAGGCTAACGCCTATGGCTACACCTTC.